This T cell receptor (beta chain) derives from a study of blood T cell repertoires in COVID-19. Overall study: The origin of the acute and convalescent COVID-19 samples was the United States, Italy and Spain.

The V gene lost 6 bases and the J gene lost 0 bases, with 13 bases spanning the gap. From germline, CDR1 is MDHEN and CDR2 SYDVKM. The CDR3 length is 15 residues. Some clones are missing from TCRdb's copy, which holds only in-frame ones; the method was immunoSEQ multiplex PCR. The table includes some 340,000 clones, around 87% detected once. This clone was counted only a few times. The receptor was derived from a woman in her twenties or thirties who had recovered from COVID-19. The genes are TRBV28 and TRBJ2-3, with D perhaps TRBD1 (5 bases). Sequenced material: PBMCs or T cells enriched from blood (not recorded which). CDR3 DNA: TGTGCCAGCAGCCCGACAGCGACTAGCACAGATACGCAGTATTTT. The encoded protein is CASSPTATSTDTQYF.